The present T cell receptor (beta chain) was sequenced within a study of follicular helper T cells after annual influenza vaccination (dated by TCRdb to between 2016 and 2019). A note on the overall study: After each seasonal influenza vaccination, blood samples were collected on days 0, 7 and 28. Some subjects were followed across successive annual vaccinations spanning the 2013-2014, 2014-2015 and 2015-2016 seasons to study recall of cTfh clones. The 2013-2014 samples were cryopreserved, while the 2015 samples were processed right after collection. Multi-year samples were obtained from about six subjects, with two vaccination seasons covered for four subjects and three seasons covered for two subjects. One week after vaccination, a second recruited cohort of more than nine subjects (Table S1) displayed a similar ICOS+CD38+ cTfh response. The investigation overall reported the following: Day 7 ICOS+CD38+ clones were most often found later in ICOS-CD38- cTfh, suggesting that subset may serve as a memory reservoir. ICOS+CD38+ cTfh clonality correlated with the frequency of that population, and its change correlated with the change in circulating plasmablast frequency. Successive annual vaccinations recalled a recurrent oligoclonal ICOS+CD38+ cTfh response that contained tetramer and AIM influenza-specific clonotypes. Rare clonotypes could not be sampled because productive TCRB sequences were recovered from only 10-20% of the analyzed cells.

Libraries were made using the immunoSEQ multiplex PCR assay. Adaptive Biotechnologies carried out TCRB amplification, library preparation, sequencing and preliminary bioinformatics at Survey level resolution. For TCRB sequencing, genomic DNA from the sorted cTfh populations was amplified by multiplex PCR. The source study handled its data this way. Clonality was calculated in R as 1 minus normalized Shannon entropy, and the Gini index was calculated with the R package ineq. Overlap score was the summed counts of shared sequences divided by total counts of all sequences in both compared samples. The significance of shared clonotypes was tested with Fisher's exact test, assuming a theoretical repertoire of 10^7 TCRB sequences. TCRdb limited this immuneACCESS table to in-frame rearrangements with V and J called. A share of clones is missing; checked studies link under half to unresolved V genes, and the rest is unexplained. V, J and clone size are taken as reported in that table, and D and trimming were inferred from the DNA itself. The sample table records some 10,000 clones; 80% to 90% of these occur just once. The ten largest clones take up roughly 0.47% of the sample.

The meaning of the sample's time point label: 2015-2016 season, 7 days after influenza vaccination. Adults received seasonal inactivated influenza vaccine (Fluvarix), and TCRB sequencing tracked sorted blood CD4 subsets before and after vaccination. To be eligible, subjects had to live in the community and must not have received influenza vaccine in the previous 6 months. Reasons for exclusion included contraindications to influenza vaccine, substance abuse, HIV/AIDS, active malignancy, immunomodulatory medication, and active illness such as respiratory infection. Per time point, between about 40 and 110 mL of blood was sampled. Non-naive CD4+CXCR5+PD-1+ cells were defined as circulating Tfh and were sorted into ICOS+CD38+ and ICOS-CD38- fractions. PBMC were isolated using Ficoll-Paque PLUS or SepMate separation. Before DNA was extracted, the cell subsets were sorted from PBMC using a BD FACS Aria.

Note on this clone: Its specific antigen is unknown. The record has no base qualities; no much larger clone is one base away.

The V and J ends are trimmed by 6 bases and 7 bases, leaving 16 bases between them. The CDR3 contains 14 residues, cysteine and phenylalanine counted. Only CDR3 DNA is held: 42 bases, read in frame from base 1. Looking up the germline V gene yields CDR1 MDHEN and CDR2 SYDVKM. This clonotype was sampled from an adult who received the influenza vaccine. The receptor chain draws on TRBV28 and TRBJ1-5, with an unclear D gene assignment. This sample comprised CXCR5+ CD38- circulating T follicular helper cells from blood, obtained 7 days after influenza vaccination. The meaning of the sample's cell subset or site label: circulating Tfh, non-naive CD4+CXCR5+PD-1+ (ICOS+CD38+ or ICOS-CD38-). In nucleotides, the sequence is TGTGCCAGCAGACATGAGGTGTCGGGACAGCCCCAGCATTTT. Its coded protein is CASRHEVSGQPQHF. The reference TRBV28 and TRBJ1-5 proteins fill in what lies around the CDR3, so the full variable domain reads DVKVTQSSRYLVKRTGEKVFLECVQDMDHENMFWYRQDPGLGLRLIYFSYDVKMKEKGDIPEGYSVSREKKERFSLILESASTNQTSMYLCASRHEVSGQPQHFGDGTRLSIL.